This T cell receptor beta chain was captured in a study of CXCR3-negative and CXCR3-positive naive CD8 T cells. About the study: About 140 million TRB reads were obtained overall (about 1.5 +/- 0.3 million per library).

Study-wide results and caveats: With respect to TRBV-TRBJ usage, naive CXCR3-negative and CXCR3-positive cells were similar; memory differed. Fresh PBMCs went into most assays, and CXCR3 expression partly declined after cryopreservation. A higher hydrophobicity marked the TRB CDR3s of CXCR3-positive naive cells versus CXCR3-negative naive cells.

Naive CD8+ T cells showed a CD45RO-CCR7+CD27+CD95- phenotype. The V gene's germline CDR1 is MGHDK and CDR2 SYGVNS. This CDR3 has 16 residues. Worth noting for this clonotype: What it recognizes is unknown.

cDNA libraries for TRB were generated by 5' RACE incorporating UMI labels. TCRdb reprocessed the 5' RACE reads, keeping one entry per CDR3 protein, no DNA. This listing includes about 120,000 distinct CDR3 sequences. The gene calls are TRBV25-1 and TRBJ2-3; there is no DNA to check the TCRdb D call of TRBD1. The TCR sequence derives from a human donor in good health. Some clones in this sample may be carry-over from other donors' samples. Source material: naive CXCR3+ CD8+ T cells from blood. Described subset: CD45RO-CCR7+CD27+CD95- naive CD8+ T cells expressing CXCR3 (TNR3+). The CDR3 loop reads CASSEWGREGPDTQYF.